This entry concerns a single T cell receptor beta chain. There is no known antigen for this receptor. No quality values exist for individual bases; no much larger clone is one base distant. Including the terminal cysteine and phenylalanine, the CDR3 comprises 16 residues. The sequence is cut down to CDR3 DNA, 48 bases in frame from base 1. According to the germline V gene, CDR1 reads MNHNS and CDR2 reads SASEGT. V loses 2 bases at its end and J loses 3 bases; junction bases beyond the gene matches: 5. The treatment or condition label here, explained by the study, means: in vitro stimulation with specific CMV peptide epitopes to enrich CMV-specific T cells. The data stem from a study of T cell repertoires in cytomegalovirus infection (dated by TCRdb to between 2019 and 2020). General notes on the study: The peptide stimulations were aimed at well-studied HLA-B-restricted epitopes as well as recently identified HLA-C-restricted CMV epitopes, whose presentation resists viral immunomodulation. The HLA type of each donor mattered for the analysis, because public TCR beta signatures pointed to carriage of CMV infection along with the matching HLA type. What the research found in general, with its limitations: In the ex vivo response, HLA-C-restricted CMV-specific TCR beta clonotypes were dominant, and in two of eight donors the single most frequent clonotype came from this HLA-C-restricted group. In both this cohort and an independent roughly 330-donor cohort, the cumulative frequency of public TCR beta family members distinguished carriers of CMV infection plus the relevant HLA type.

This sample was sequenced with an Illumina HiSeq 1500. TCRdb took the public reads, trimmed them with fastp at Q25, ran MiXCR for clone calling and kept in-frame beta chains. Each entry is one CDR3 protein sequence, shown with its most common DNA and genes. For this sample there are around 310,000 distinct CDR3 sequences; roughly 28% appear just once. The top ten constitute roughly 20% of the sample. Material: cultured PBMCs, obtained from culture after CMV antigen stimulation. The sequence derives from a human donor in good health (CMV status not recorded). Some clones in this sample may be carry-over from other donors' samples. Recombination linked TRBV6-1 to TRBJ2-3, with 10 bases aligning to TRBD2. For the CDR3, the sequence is CASSERAGGMTDTQYF. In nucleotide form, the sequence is TGTGCCAGCAGTGAACGAGCGGGGGGGATGACAGATACGCAGTATTTT.